This T cell receptor beta chain was sequenced during a study of shared clonotypes between healthy human individuals. Assay: immunoSEQ multiplex PCR; the TCRdb copy retains only in-frame clones and omits some. Of about 1.5 million clones listed, around 98% were seen once; the top ten hold 0.4% to 0.45%. This TCR was recovered from a man aged 25-45 years in good health. The sample taken for sequencing was naive CD4+ T cells sorted from blood. The subset denotes: CD45RA+ positively selected.

This CDR3 is CAISESVSAPHEQYF. CDR3 nucleotide sequence: TGTGCCATCAGTGAGTCGGTTAGCGCGCCCCACGAGCAGTACTTC. The chain joins TRBV10-3 to TRBJ2-7; D perhaps matches TRBD2 (5 bases). There are 15 residues in the CDR3. V was clipped by 0 bases and J by 5 bases, with 14 bases between them. The germline CDR1 and CDR2 sequences are ENHRY and SYGVKD.